The clone carrying this TCR beta chain was picked up a small number of times. The V gene end was trimmed by 3 bases and the J gene end by 2 bases; junction bases not matched to a gene: 3. This CDR3 has 15 amino acids. Germline V CDR1 and CDR2: LGHDT, YNNKEL (reference sequence). The data were taken from a study of blood T cell repertoires in COVID-19. Produced via immunoSEQ multiplex PCR; TCRdb's table is partial and in-frame only. The sample carries about 230,000 clones, 81% recorded once. Sample: peripheral blood. This rearrangement joins TRBV3-1 (or the pseudogene TRBV3-2) to TRBJ2-7, with TRBD2 matching 11 bases. This TCR derives from a woman of 80 years or more with acute or convalescent COVID-19. The CDR3 region has the DNA TGTGCCAGCAGCCACGGTAGCGGGGGGGCCTACGAGCAGTACTTC. It is translated as CASSHGSGGAYEQYF.